Following are 30 T cell receptor beta chains from one sample sequenced in a study of blood T cell repertoires in COVID-19. TCRdb's copy holds only in-frame clones and misses some; the assay was immunoSEQ multiplex PCR. Altogether 200,000 to 250,000 clones are present, around 87% being singletons, with the ten largest covering roughly 3%. The specimen was PBMCs or T cells enriched from blood (not recorded which). Receptor source: a woman younger than 35 in a cohort exposed to, infected with or recovered from COVID-19 (not recorded which).

The gene calls are TRBV6-5 and TRBJ2-2, with D maybe TRBD1 (6 bases). V lost 0 bases and J 6 bases, leaving 11 bases between the germline ends. Germline lookup yields CDR1 MNHEY and CDR2 SVGAGI. The CDR3 totals 15 residues. The DNA of the CDR3 is TGTGCCAGCAGTTACTCTTCAGGGGATCCCGGGGAGCTGTTTTTT. It specifies CASSYSSGDPGELFF.

A remark on this clone: The same CDR3 also results from other DNA sequences found in this sample. The rearrangement uses TRBV7-8 and TRBJ1-1, with D tentatively TRBD1 (6 bases). Germline V gives CDR1 SGHVS, CDR2 FQNEAQ. The CDR3 covers 13 residues. Trimming took 5 bases from V and 3 from J, leaving 10 bases between them. This CDR3 is CASSLQGDTEAFF. CDR3 coding DNA: TGTGCCAGCAGCCTACAGGGCGACACTGAAGCTTTCTTT.

The V gene is TRBV7-2, the J gene TRBJ1-6; no firm D call. This CDR3 region has 15 residues. Germline CDR1 is SGHTA and CDR2 is FQGNSA. V was trimmed by 3 bases and J by 7 bases, leaving 13 bases between them. As DNA, the CDR3 is TGTGCCAGCAGCTTCTACGAGTCACAGAATTCACCCCTCCACTTT. This sequence encodes CASSFYESQNSPLHF.

V gene TRBV13 combines with J gene TRBJ2-2; 9 nucleotides match TRBD1. Germline CDR1 reads PRHDT; CDR2 reads FYEKMQ (reference sequence). Trimming removed 2 bases from V and 4 bases from J; junction bases left unmatched: 2. CDR3 length: 15 amino acids. In DNA, the CDR3 is TGTGCCAGCAGCTTAACAGGGGGCGGCACCGGGGAGCTGTTTTTT. It translates to CASSLTGGGTGELFF.

The V and J genes are TRBV9 and TRBJ1-5; D might be TRBD1 (6 bases). In germline, CDR1 is SGDLS, CDR2 YYNGEE. This CDR3 is built from 16 residues. Trimming shortened V by 4 bases and J by 5 bases, and 19 bases separated the two germline ends. CDR3 region: CASSTRARGQDQPQHF. The DNA of the CDR3 is TGTGCCAGCAGCACTAGGGCCAGGGGCCAAGATCAGCCCCAGCATTTT.

The J gene is TRBJ1-1, the V gene TRBV28; D not resolved. V lost 1 base to trimming and J lost 5 bases, with 8 bases between them. The CDR3 loop spans 13 amino acids. The germline CDR1 and CDR2 sequences are MDHEN and SYDVKM. CDR3 bases: TGTGCCAGCAGTTTATCGCGCAGGACTGAAGCTTTCTTT. Translating gives CASSLSRRTEAFF.

This chain links TRBV18 with TRBJ2-1; D is unresolved. This CDR3 region has 15 residues. Trimming removed 3 bases at V and 1 base at J, with 10 bases between. Per the germline V gene, CDR1 is KGHSH and CDR2 is LQKENI. CDR3 DNA: TGTGCCAGCTCACCTCAGGCTTTATCCTACAATGAGCAGTTCTTC. Encoded protein: CASSPQALSYNEQFF.

The chain carries TRBV5-4 and TRBJ1-4; D possibly corresponds to TRBD1 (5 bases). Per germline, CDR1 SGHNT and CDR2 YYREEE (reference sequence). The CDR3 covers 13 residues. Between the trimmed V and J ends, which lost 1 base and 5 bases, there was a span of 6 bases. The CDR3 DNA is TGTGCCAGCAGCTTGCCAGGGAATGAAAAACTGTTTTTT. Amino acid sequence: CASSLPGNEKLFF.

The rearrangement joins TRBV19 to TRBJ2-1; TRBD1 is a possible D gene (5 bases). Deletions cut 2 bases from V and 2 bases from J, with 13 bases between. This CDR3 is 16 amino acids long. From germline, CDR1 is LNHDA and CDR2 SQIVND (reference sequence). The CDR3 nucleotides read TGTGCCAGTAGTATAACTCACAGGCCCCCCTACAATGAGCAGTTCTTC. Residues: CASSITHRPPYNEQFF.

On this clone itself: The sample carries other DNA sequences with the same CDR3. The chain couples TRBV30 to TRBJ1-1; TRBD1 aligns across 8 bases. The CDR3 spans 12 residues. Per the germline V gene, CDR1 is GTSNPN and CDR2 is SVGIG (reference sequence). With 5 bases clipped from V and 2 bases from J, the junction kept 1 base outside the gene matches. The CDR3 loop reads CAWDRGNTEAFF. CDR3 DNA sequence: TGTGCCTGGGACAGGGGAAACACTGAAGCTTTCTTT.

The rearrangement uses TRBV7-9 and TRBJ1-4; D is perhaps TRBD1 (5 bases). This CDR3 has 15 amino acids. Germline lookup yields CDR1 SEHNR and CDR2 FQNEAQ (reference sequence). Trimming stripped 1 base from V and 7 bases from J, with 13 bases between. CDR3 DNA sequence: TGTGCCAGCAGCTTAGTGGTCCGGGGACTTGAAAAACTGTTTTTT. Encoded protein: CASSLVVRGLEKLFF. The full variable domain, rest sourced from reference TRBV7-9 and TRBJ1-4, is DTGVSQNPRHKITKRGQNVTFRCDPISEHNRLYWYRQTLGQGPEFLTYFQNEAQLEKSRLLSDRFSAERPKGSFSTLEIQRTEQGDSAMYLCASSLVVRGLEKLFFGSGTQLSVL.

CDR3 DNA: TGCAGTGCCCTCTCCAACACCATATATTTT. Translated, it gives CSALSNTIYF. This chain connects TRBV20-1 to TRBJ1-3; no reliable D call. The CDR3 spans 10 residues. Trimming shortened V by 6 bases and J by 7 bases, and 7 bases separated the two germline ends. Germline V gives CDR1 DFQATT, CDR2 SNEGSKA (reference sequence).

This clone is a singleton in its sample. The chain is built from TRBV25-1 and TRBJ1-6, with D perhaps TRBD1 (6 bases). This CDR3 is built from 16 residues. Germline CDR1 reads MGHDK; CDR2 reads SYGVNS. The V and J ends lost 6 bases and 2 bases respectively, with 14 bases between them. The DNA of the CDR3 is TGTGCCAGCAGACCCAGGGGAGGGACCTATAATTCACCCCTCCACTTT. The encoded protein is CASRPRGGTYNSPLHF.

This chain links TRBV5-1 with TRBJ2-2, with no clear D. Germline CDR1 and CDR2: SGHRS and YFSETQ. V dropped 4 bases and J dropped 0 bases, with 7 bases sitting between them. CDR3 length equals 14 residues. For the CDR3, the DNA is TGCGCCAGCAGCCCGCGCTCGAACACCGGGGAGCTGTTTTTT. Its translation is CASSPRSNTGELFF. Drawing the rest from reference TRBV5-1 and TRBJ2-2, the complete variable domain is KAGVTQTPRYLIKTRGQQVTLSCSPISGHRSVSWYQQTPGQGLQFLFEYFSETQRNKGNFPGRFSGRQFSNSRSEMNVSTLELGDSALYLCASSPRSNTGELFFGEGSRLTVL.

This chain uses TRBV24-1 with TRBJ1-5; D may be TRBD1 (5 bases). Between the trimmed V and J ends, which lost 5 bases and 4 bases, there was a span of 14 bases. The CDR3 loop spans 15 amino acids. Germline V gene data show CDR1 as KGHDR and CDR2 as SFDVKD. The CDR3 loop reads CATSAAGQGNQPQHF. In DNA form, the CDR3 reads TGTGCCACCAGTGCTGCAGGGCAGGGAAATCAGCCCCAGCATTTT.

This chain uses TRBV28 with TRBJ2-5, with TRBD2 identical over 7 bases. Germline values: CDR1 MDHEN, CDR2 SYDVKM. J gave up 0 bases and V 7 bases, and 8 bases lay outside the gene matches. This CDR3 spans 15 amino acids. The CDR3 reads CASNTPGLYQETQYF. The CDR3 coding sequence is TGTGCCAGCAATACTCCGGGACTATACCAAGAGACCCAGTACTTC. The entire variable domain, with the rest obtained from reference TRBV28 and TRBJ2-5, is as follows: DVKVTQSSRYLVKRTGEKVFLECVQDMDHENMFWYRQDPGLGLRLIYFSYDVKMKEKGDIPEGYSVSREKKERFSLILESASTNQTSMYLCASNTPGLYQETQYFGPGTRLLVL.

CDR3 DNA sequence: TGTGCCAGCACGAACAGGGGGCCTATCTATGGCTACACCTTC. Protein product: CASTNRGPIYGYTF. The V gene is TRBV28, the J gene TRBJ1-2, with 9 bases lining up with TRBD1. CDR3 size: 14 residues. Trimming removed 7 bases from V and 4 bases from J; junction bases left unmatched: 7. Looked up from germline, CDR1 is MDHEN and CDR2 is SYDVKM.

The chain has TRBV7-9 and TRBJ1-4, with 9 positions matching TRBD1. The germline V gene encodes CDR1 SEHNR and CDR2 FQNEAQ (reference sequence). This CDR3 contains 14 residues. J gave up 7 bases and V 2 bases, and 2 bases lay outside the gene matches. The CDR3 protein is CASSLRQGVEKLFF. The CDR3 nucleotides are TGTGCCAGCAGCTTAAGACAGGGGGTTGAAAAACTGTTTTTT.

V and J are TRBV29-1 and TRBJ1-1; D is unresolved. Per germline, CDR1 SQVTM and CDR2 ANQGSEA. The V and J ends lost 7 bases and 1 base respectively, with 7 bases between them. The CDR3 consists of 11 residues. The CDR3 loop reads CSGETNTEAFF. The CDR3 DNA reads TGCAGCGGGGAGACGAACACTGAAGCTTTCTTT.

The V call is TRBV29-1, the J call TRBJ2-3; perhaps TRBD1 as D (6 bases). This CDR3 region has 14 residues. V gave up 7 bases and J gave up 0 bases, with 14 bases separating them. CDR1 is SQVTM, CDR2 ANQGSEA, per germline. Here the CDR3 DNA reads TGCAGCGCTCCAACAGGGTTTAGCACAGATACGCAGTATTTT. It specifies CSAPTGFSTDTQYF.

The J gene is TRBJ2-3, the V gene TRBV6-5; D gene ambiguous. The CDR3 totals 13 residues. CDR1 and CDR2 (germline): MNHEY, SVGAGI. V was trimmed by 0 bases and J by 5 bases, leaving 6 bases between them. CDR3 in DNA: TGTGCCAGCAGTTACTCGACTGGAGATACGCAGTATTTT. This sequence encodes CASSYSTGDTQYF.

J is TRBJ2-7 and V is TRBV3-1 (or the pseudogene TRBV3-2), with 7 bases aligning to TRBD1. The germline V gene encodes CDR1 LGHDT and CDR2 YNNKEL (reference sequence). V lost 5 bases and J lost 2; bases outside the gene matches: 9. The length of the CDR3 is 15 residues. CDR3 protein: CASSSQEQGAYEQYF. CDR3 coding DNA: TGTGCCAGCAGCTCCCAAGAGCAGGGGGCCTACGAGCAGTACTTC.

The rearrangement joins TRBV4-1 to TRBJ1-5, with D maybe TRBD1 (5 bases). Germline V lookup: CDR1 MGHRA, CDR2 YSYEKL. The CDR3 spans 15 residues. Trimming stripped 0 bases from V and 6 bases from J, with 12 bases between. The CDR3 sequence: CASSQDGGAGQPQHF. CDR3 nucleotide sequence: TGCGCCAGCAGCCAAGACGGCGGGGCGGGTCAGCCCCAGCATTTT.

This rearrangement joins TRBV4-2 to TRBJ1-2; TRBD1 agrees at 7 bases. The CDR3 loop spans 13 amino acids. The germline V gene encodes CDR1 LGHNA and CDR2 YNFKEQ. V gave up 3 bases and J gave up 8 bases; unmatched junction bases: 6. The CDR3 DNA reads TGTGCCAGCAGCCAGAAAGGGGGCGCGGGCTACACCTTC. Protein: CASSQKGGAGYTF.

Relative to its sample, this clone is medium-sized (0.01 to 0.1%). This CDR3 is CASSVLAGPTDTQYF. In nucleotides, the CDR3 is TGTGCCAGCAGCGTACTAGCGGGGCCCACAGATACGCAGTATTTT. The rearrangement links TRBV9 to TRBJ2-3; 9 bases fit TRBD2. Germline CDR1 reads SGDLS; CDR2 reads YYNGEE. Trimming took 1 base from V and 2 from J; bases not matched to a gene: 2. The length of the CDR3 is 15 residues.

The chain employs TRBV5-4 and TRBJ1-6; D may be TRBD1 (6 bases). V dropped 4 bases and J dropped 7 bases, with 18 bases sitting between them. The CDR3 runs 16 residues. In germline, CDR1 is SGHNT, CDR2 YYREEE (reference sequence). This CDR3 is CASSTAKTGQNSPLHF. The DNA of the CDR3 is TGTGCCAGCAGCACCGCCAAGACAGGCCAAAATTCACCCCTCCACTTT.

The chain combines TRBV5-4 with TRBJ1-2; 9 nucleotides match TRBD1. J gave up 8 bases and V 0 bases, and 5 bases lay outside the gene matches. The CDR3 consists of 14 residues. From germline, CDR1 is SGHNT and CDR2 YYREEE (reference sequence). CDR3: CASSLGTGVGGYTF. In DNA, the CDR3 is TGTGCCAGCAGCTTGGGGACAGGGGTGGGCGGCTACACCTTC.

The rearrangement joins TRBV7-2 to TRBJ1-4; 9 nucleotides match TRBD1. CDR1 is SGHTA and CDR2 is FQGNSA in the germline V gene. This CDR3 has 14 residues. After removal of 5 bases from V and 5 bases from J, the junction contained 3 bases not matched to a gene. Here the CDR3 reads CASSPGQGNEKLFF. The CDR3 nucleotides are TGTGCCAGCAGCCCGGGACAGGGCAATGAAAAACTGTTTTTT. The whole variable domain, filled in from reference TRBV7-2 and TRBJ1-4, reads GAGVSQSPSNKVTEKGKDVELRCDPISGHTALYWYRQSLGQGLEFLIYFQGNSAPDKSGLPSDRFSAERTGGSVSTLTIQRTQQEDSAVYLCASSPGQGNEKLFFGSGTQLSVL.

The V gene is TRBV15, the J gene TRBJ2-1; 8 bases agree with TRBD2. The germline gives CDR1 LNHNV, CDR2 YYDKDF (reference sequence). The CDR3 totals 17 residues. Trimming at V came to 0 bases and at J to 6 bases, leaving 10 bases not matched to a gene. The CDR3 DNA is TGTGCCACCAGCAGAGATGCCGTAGCGGGAAGTTCCAATGAGCAGTTCTTC. Its translation: CATSRDAVAGSSNEQFF.

V is TRBV6-5 and J is TRBJ1-3; TRBD1 matches at 8 bases. Germline V CDR1 and CDR2: MNHEY, SVGAGI. The CDR3 consists of 14 residues. V lost 7 bases and J lost 8; bases outside the gene matches: 10. CDR3 sequence (DNA): TGTGCCAGCATCAGAGACAGGGGAGTGGACACCATATATTTT. Translated: CASIRDRGVDTIYF.